The source of this T cell receptor (beta chain) is a study of regulatory T cells in long-lasting Graves disease. As to time point: persistent/refractory GD, antithyroid drugs over 5 years with positive TRAb. PBMC RNA served as the TCR library source. This clonotype was seen many times. Combining iRepertoire HTBI primers with Arm-PCR of CDR3 regions, the authors built TCR beta libraries. TCRdb reanalysed the multiplex PCR reads using MiXCR and keeps one entry per CDR3 protein. The sample lists roughly 400,000 distinct CDR3 sequences; around 23% were seen once. V gave up 6 bases and J gave up 5 bases; unmatched junction bases: 6. CDR3 length: 13 residues. The germline V gene encodes CDR1 MNHEY and CDR2 SVGEGT.

This chain links TRBV6-2 or TRBV6-3 with TRBJ2-5, with 7 bases fitting TRBD2. The source of this sequence is a female donor with Graves disease. Material: peripheral blood mononuclear cells (PBMCs), obtained when the disease was refractory, from a patient treated with antithyroid drugs. The DNA of the CDR3 is TGTGCCAGCAGAGCGGCGGGAGTTGAGACCCAGTACTTC. Translating gives CASRAAGVETQYF.